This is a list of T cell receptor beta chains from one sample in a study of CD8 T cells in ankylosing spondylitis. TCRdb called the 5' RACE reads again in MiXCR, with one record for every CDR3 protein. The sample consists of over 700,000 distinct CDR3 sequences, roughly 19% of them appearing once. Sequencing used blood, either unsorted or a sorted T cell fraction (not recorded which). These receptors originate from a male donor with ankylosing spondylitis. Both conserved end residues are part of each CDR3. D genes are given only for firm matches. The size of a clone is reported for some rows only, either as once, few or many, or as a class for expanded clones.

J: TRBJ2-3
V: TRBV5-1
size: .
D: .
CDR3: CASSLGSSLRTDTQYF
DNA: TGCGCCAGCAGCTTGGGGTCCTCCCTCCGCACAGATACGCAGTATTTT

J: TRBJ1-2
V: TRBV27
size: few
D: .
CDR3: CASSPRGYAGYTF
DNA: TGTGCCAGCAGCCCAAGGGGCTACGCTGGCTACACCTTC

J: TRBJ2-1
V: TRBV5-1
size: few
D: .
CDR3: CASSPRGSDYYNEQFF
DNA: TGCGCCAGCAGCCCTCGCGGGTCGGACTATTACAATGAGCAGTTCTTC

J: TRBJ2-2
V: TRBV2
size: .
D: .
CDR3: CASRGTDTGELFF
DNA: TGTGCCAGCCGCGGGACCGACACCGGGGAGCTGTTTTTT

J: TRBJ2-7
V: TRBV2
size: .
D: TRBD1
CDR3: CASYRGLEQYF
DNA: TGTGCCAGCTACAGGGGGCTGGAGCAGTACTTC

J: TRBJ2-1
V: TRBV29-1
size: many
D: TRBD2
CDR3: CSVAKRETRGNEQFF
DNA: TGCAGCGTTGCAAAGCGGGAGACCCGAGGAAATGAGCAGTTCTTC

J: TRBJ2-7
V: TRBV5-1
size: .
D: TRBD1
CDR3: CASSRDRDSYEQYF
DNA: TGCGCCAGCAGCCGGGACAGGGACTCCTACGAGCAGTACTTC

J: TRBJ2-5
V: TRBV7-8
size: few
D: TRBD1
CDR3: CASSSLRGPGQETQYF
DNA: TGTGCCAGCAGCTCACTGAGGGGGCCGGGGCAAGAGACCCAGTACTTC

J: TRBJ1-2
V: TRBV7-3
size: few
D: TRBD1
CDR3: CASSRDSNVGYTF
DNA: TGTGCCAGCAGCCGGGACAGCAACGTTGGCTACACCTTC

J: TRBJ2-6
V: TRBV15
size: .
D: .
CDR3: CATSRDVSGANVLTF
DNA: TGTGCCACCAGCAGAGATGTCTCTGGGGCCAACGTCCTGACTTTC

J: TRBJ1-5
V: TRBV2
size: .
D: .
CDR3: CASRDDTVNQPQHF
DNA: TGTGCCAGCAGGGATGACACGGTAAATCAGCCCCAGCATTTT

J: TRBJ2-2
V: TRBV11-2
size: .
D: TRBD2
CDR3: CASTLAGGFTGELFF
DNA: TGTGCCAGCACGCTAGCGGGGGGTTTCACCGGGGAGCTGTTTTTT

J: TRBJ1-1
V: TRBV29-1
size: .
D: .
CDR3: CSATDMNTEAFF
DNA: TGCAGCGCGACAGACATGAACACTGAAGCTTTCTTT

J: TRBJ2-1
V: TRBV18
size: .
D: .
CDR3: CASSPDGRYNEQFF
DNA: TGTGCCAGCTCACCGGACGGGCGATACAATGAGCAGTTCTTC

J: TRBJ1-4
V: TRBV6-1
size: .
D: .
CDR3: CASRTTAGGDEKLFF
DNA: TGTGCCAGCAGAACAACTGCTGGGGGAGATGAAAAACTGTTTTTT

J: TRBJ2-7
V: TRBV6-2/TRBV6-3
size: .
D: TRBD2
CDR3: CASRPTLASPYEQYF
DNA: TGTGCCAGCAGACCTACACTAGCGTCTCCCTACGAGCAGTACTTC

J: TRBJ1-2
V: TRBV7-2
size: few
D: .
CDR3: CASSSIWDYGYTF
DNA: TGTGCCAGCAGCTCTATCTGGGACTATGGCTACACCTTC

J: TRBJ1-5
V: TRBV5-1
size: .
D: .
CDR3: CASSVDSRTNQPQHF
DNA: TGCGCCAGCAGCGTTGACAGCCGGACCAATCAGCCCCAGCATTTT

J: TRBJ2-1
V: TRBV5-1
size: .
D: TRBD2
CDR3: CASSLASGSFQEQFF
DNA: TGCGCCAGCAGCTTGGCTAGCGGGAGTTTTCAGGAGCAGTTCTTC

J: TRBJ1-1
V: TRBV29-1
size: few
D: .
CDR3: CNAMNPGTGEAFF
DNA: TGCAACGCGATGAACCCCGGAACAGGAGAAGCTTTCTTT

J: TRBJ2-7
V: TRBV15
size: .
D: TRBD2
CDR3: CATSRVSGSRYEQYF
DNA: TGTGCCACCAGCAGAGTTAGCGGGAGTCGGTACGAGCAGTACTTC

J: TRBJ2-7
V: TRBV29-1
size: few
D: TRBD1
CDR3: CSVGQGVYEQYF
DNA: TGCAGCGTGGGACAGGGGGTCTACGAGCAGTACTTC

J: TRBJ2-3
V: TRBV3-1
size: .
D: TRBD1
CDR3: CASSSGDSEYSTDTQYF
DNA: TGTGCCAGCAGCTCTGGGGACAGTGAATACAGCACAGATACGCAGTATTTT

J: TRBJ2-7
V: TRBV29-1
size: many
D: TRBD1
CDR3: CSAMGQASSYEQYF
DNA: TGCAGCGCAATGGGACAGGCCTCCTCCTACGAGCAGTACTTC

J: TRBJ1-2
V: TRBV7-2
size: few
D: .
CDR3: CASSPLRSGGGYTF
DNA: TGTGCCAGCAGCCCGTTGAGGTCCGGAGGGGGCTACACCTTC

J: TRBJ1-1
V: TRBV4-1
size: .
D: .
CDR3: CASSPSGKGKNTEAFF
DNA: TGCGCCAGCAGCCCCTCGGGTAAGGGCAAGAACACTGAAGCTTTCTTT

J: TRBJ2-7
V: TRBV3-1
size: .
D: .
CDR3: CASSQLAVHEQYF
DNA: TGTGCCAGCAGCCAGCTGGCAGTTCACGAGCAGTACTTC

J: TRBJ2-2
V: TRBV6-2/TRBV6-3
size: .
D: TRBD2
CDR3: CASSALAGFTGELFF
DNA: TGTGCCAGCAGTGCCCTAGCGGGATTCACCGGGGAGCTGTTTTTT

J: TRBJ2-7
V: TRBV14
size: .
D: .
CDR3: CASSLLVTYEQYF
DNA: TGTGCCAGCAGCCTCCTAGTGACTTACGAGCAGTACTTC

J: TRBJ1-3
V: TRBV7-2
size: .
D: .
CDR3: CASSATLTGNTIYF
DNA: TGTGCCAGCAGCGCGACCCTGACTGGAAACACCATATATTTT

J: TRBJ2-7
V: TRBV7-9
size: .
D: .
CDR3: CASSPLAGVVEQYF
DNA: TGTGCCAGCAGCCCCCTTGCTGGAGTGGTTGAGCAGTACTTC

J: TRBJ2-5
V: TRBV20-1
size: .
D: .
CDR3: CSARDWTVSEETQYF
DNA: TGCAGTGCTAGAGACTGGACAGTTAGTGAAGAGACCCAGTACTTC

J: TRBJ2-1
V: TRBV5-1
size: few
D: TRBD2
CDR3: CASSLLAGGVNEQFF
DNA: TGCGCCAGCAGCTTACTAGCGGGGGGAGTTAATGAGCAGTTCTTC

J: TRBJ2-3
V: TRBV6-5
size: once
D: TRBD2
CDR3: CASSYSISAGGPDTQYF
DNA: TGTGCCAGCAGTTACTCGATATCAGCGGGGGGGCCAGATACGCAGTATTTT

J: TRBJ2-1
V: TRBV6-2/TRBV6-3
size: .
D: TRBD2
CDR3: CASSYSRLSGGALEQFF
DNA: TGTGCCAGCAGTTACTCGAGACTAAGCGGGGGGGCTTTGGAGCAGTTCTTC

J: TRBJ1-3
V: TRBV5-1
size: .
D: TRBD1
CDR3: CASSGVDRGIDTIYF
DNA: TGCGCCAGCAGCGGGGTCGACAGGGGGATTGACACCATATATTTT

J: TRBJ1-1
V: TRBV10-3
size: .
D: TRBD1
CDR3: CAISGTGGTEAFF
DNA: TGTGCCATCAGTGGGACAGGGGGAACTGAAGCTTTCTTT

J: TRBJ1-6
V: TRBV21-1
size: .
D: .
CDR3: CASSRTVGNSPLHF
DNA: TGTGCCAGCAGCAGGACAGTGGGTAATTCACCCCTCCACTTT

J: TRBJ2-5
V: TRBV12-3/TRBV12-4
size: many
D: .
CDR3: CASSFEGQSQETQYF
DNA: TGTGCCAGCAGTTTTGAAGGACAGTCGCAAGAGACCCAGTACTTC

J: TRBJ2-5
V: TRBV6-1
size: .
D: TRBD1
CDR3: CASSSGTGEWETQYF
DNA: TGTGCCAGCAGCTCCGGGACAGGGGAATGGGAGACCCAGTACTTC

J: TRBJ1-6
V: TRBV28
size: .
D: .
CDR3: CASRTSNSPLHF
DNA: TGTGCCAGCAGAACCAGTAATTCACCCCTCCACTTT

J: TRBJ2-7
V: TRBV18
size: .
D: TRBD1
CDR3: CASPPGQFYEQYF
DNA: TGTGCCAGCCCTCCGGGACAGTTCTACGAGCAGTACTTC

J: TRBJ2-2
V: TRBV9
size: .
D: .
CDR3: CASETGIHTGELFF
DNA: TGTGCCAGCGAAACGGGTATTCACACCGGGGAGCTGTTTTTT

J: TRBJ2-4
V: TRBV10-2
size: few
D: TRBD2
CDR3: CASRGASGSKNIQYF
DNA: TGCGCCAGCAGAGGGGCTAGCGGGTCCAAAAACATTCAGTACTTC

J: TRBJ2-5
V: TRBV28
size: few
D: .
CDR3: CASRPSGIQETQYF
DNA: TGTGCCAGCAGGCCCTCCGGGATCCAAGAGACCCAGTACTTC

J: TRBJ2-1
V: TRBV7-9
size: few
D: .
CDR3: CASSHRISYNEQFF
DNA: TGTGCCAGCAGTCATAGGATCTCCTACAATGAGCAGTTCTTC

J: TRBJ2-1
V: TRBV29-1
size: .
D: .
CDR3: CSVGTRGYNEQFF
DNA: TGCAGCGTTGGTACCCGCGGCTACAATGAGCAGTTCTTC

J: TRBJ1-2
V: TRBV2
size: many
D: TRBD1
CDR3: CASSEETGYGYTF
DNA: TGTGCCAGCAGTGAAGAGACAGGGTATGGCTACACCTTC

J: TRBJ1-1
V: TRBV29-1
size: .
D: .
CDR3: CSAEGVSGTEAFF
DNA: TGCAGCGCTGAGGGGGTCAGCGGGACTGAAGCTTTCTTT

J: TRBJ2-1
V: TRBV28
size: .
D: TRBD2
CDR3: CASSWSGNYNEQFF
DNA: TGTGCCAGCAGTTGGAGCGGGAACTACAATGAGCAGTTCTTC

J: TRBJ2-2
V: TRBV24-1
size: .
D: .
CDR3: CATSGPGMNTGELFF
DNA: TGTGCCACCAGTGGCCCAGGGATGAACACCGGGGAGCTGTTTTTT

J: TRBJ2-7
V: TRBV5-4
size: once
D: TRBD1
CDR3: CASSSARTGGSHEQYF
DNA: TGTGCCAGCAGCTCGGCAAGGACAGGGGGCTCACACGAGCAGTACTTC

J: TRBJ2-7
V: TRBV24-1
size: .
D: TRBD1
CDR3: CATSEDRVMGHYEQYF
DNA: TGTGCCACCAGTGAAGACAGGGTAATGGGTCACTACGAGCAGTACTTC

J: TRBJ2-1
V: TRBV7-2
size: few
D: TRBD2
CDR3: CASVLAGISNEQFF
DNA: TGTGCCAGCGTGTTAGCGGGAATCAGTAATGAGCAGTTCTTC

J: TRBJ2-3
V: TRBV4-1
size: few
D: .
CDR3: CASSQREGSGLEADTQYF
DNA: TGCGCCAGCAGCCAACGTGAAGGGAGTGGTTTAGAAGCAGATACGCAGTATTTT

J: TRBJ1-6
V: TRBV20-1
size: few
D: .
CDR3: CSARGGISYNSPLHF
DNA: TGCAGTGCTAGGGGCGGCATCTCCTATAATTCACCCCTCCACTTT

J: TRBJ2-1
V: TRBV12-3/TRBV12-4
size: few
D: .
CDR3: CASSFLADYNEQFF
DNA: TGTGCCAGCAGTTTTCTAGCAGACTACAATGAGCAGTTCTTC

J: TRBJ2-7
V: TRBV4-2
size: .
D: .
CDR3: CASSQGGGTTYEQYF
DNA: TGTGCCAGCAGCCAAGGGGGGGGGACAACCTACGAGCAGTACTTC

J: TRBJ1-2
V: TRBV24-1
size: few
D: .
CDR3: CATSDRDQANYGYTF
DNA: TGTGCCACCAGTGACAGGGACCAAGCTAACTATGGCTACACCTTC